One T cell receptor beta chain is described in this entry. Antigen unknown. In the PCR, 60 Vbeta and 13 Jbeta primers were used. Measured with immunoSEQ multiplex PCR; TCRdb has only the in-frame clones, and not every one. The ten top clones account for 6% to 7%, within a sample of 50,000 or so clones. The CDR3 has 17 amino acids. Trimming shortened V by 0 bases and J by 2 bases, and 14 bases separated the two germline ends. From germline, CDR1 is LNHNV and CDR2 YYDKDF (reference sequence). Though nominally healthy at sampling, donors likely had unrecorded immune exposures. This sample is part of a study of cytomegalovirus exposure and HLA in healthy donors. Study-wide context: As released early, the data held approximately 80 million unique TCRs from HLA-typed donors. Study conclusions and caveats: It was shown in a later analysis that HLA-associated TCR beta chains were more clonally expanded than other, equally common chains. In all likelihood, a cluster of highly shared sequence variants was a sequencing artifact.

V usage is TRBV15 and J usage is TRBJ1-5, with D perhaps matching TRBD1 (5 bases). The sample was PBMCs. The receptor comes from a woman aged 40 to 50 in good health and CMV-seronegative. The CDR3 DNA reads as TGTGCCACCAGCAGAGATCGGGTAGGCAGGGGCAATCAGCCCCAGCATTTT. It codes for CATSRDRVGRGNQPQHF.